This entry describes one TCR beta chain. The sample belongs to a study of blood T cell repertoires in COVID-19. Study-wide background: PBMCs, B-cell-depleted T cells, or T cells provided the cDNA or gDNA that made up the material.

V lost 0 bases, J lost 0 bases, and 8 bases lay in between. The CDR3 is 15 amino acids. Germline CDR1 is MNHEY and CDR2 is SVGAGI. Participant-reported clinical history was the basis for cohort assignment. Two negative PCRs, clearance, or symptom resolution had been documented for recovered Cohort 3 donors. How the authors handled the data: Estimates of nucleated cell counts were drawn from the amplification of reference gene primers. Measured with immunoSEQ multiplex PCR; TCRdb has only the in-frame clones, and not every one. The DNA was the basis for D and trimming; V, J and clone size are from that table. The table records a few hundred thousand clones, roughly 88% of them present only once.

Sample: PBMCs or T cells enriched from blood (not recorded which). The receptor was isolated from a woman in her thirties or forties who had recovered from COVID-19. The chain couples TRBV6-5 to TRBJ1-1, with unresolved D. The CDR3 DNA reads TGTGCCAGCAGTTACTCGATCAGTCTGAACACTGAAGCTTTCTTT. Its protein is CASSYSISLNTEAFF.